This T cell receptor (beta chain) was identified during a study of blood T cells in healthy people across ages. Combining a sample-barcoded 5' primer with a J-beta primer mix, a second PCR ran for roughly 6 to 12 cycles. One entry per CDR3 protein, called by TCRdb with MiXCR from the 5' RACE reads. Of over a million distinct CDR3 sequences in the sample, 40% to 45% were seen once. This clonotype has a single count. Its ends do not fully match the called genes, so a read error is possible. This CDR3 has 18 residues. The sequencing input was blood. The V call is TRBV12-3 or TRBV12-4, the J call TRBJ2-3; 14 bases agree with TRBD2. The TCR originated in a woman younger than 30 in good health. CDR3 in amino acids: CASSSTSGRAVSTDMQYF. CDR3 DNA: TGTGCCAGCAGTTCGACTAGCGGGAGGGCCGTAAGCACAGATATGCAGTATTTT.